The entry below gives a single TCR beta chain sequence along with its context. Only a few counts were recorded for this clonotype. The clone's antigen remains unknown. Within one base of it there is no much larger clone, and no base qualities were kept. This entry comes from a study of quantifying T cell responses using KT2 cells (dated by TCRdb to 2017 to 2019). Study-level background: RNA was DNase-treated and reverse transcribed with TCR alpha and beta constant-region primers, mostly using SuperScript III. Under optimum conditions, the efficiency of the T4 ligation step was estimated to be more than 8%. PCR2 was performed as a SYBR Green qPCR and was stopped at a predetermined fluorescence threshold so that over-amplification was avoided.

Trimming costs V 2 bases and J 10 bases, and their ends lie 15 bases apart. The germline V gene specifies MNHNS as CDR1 and SASEGT as CDR2. Counted from cysteine to phenylalanine, this CDR3 has 15 amino acids. Here the CDR3 DNA is all that survives: 45 bases in frame from base 1. Libraries were built with UMI-ligation and nested PCR. A single-stranded oligonucleotide carrying the Illumina SP2 sequence and a UMI was ligated to the cDNA 3' end using T4 RNA ligase 1. PCR1 used four to five cycles (98 degrees C 15 s, 69 degrees C 30 s, 72 degrees C 40 s), and the beta primer was an equimolar mix of RC1.1 and RC1.2 that covered TRBC1 and TRBC2. From PCR2 onward, TCR alpha and beta chains were processed separately, with sample indices and Illumina adaptors added. The UMI, placed after an 8-base spacer, consisted of 12 random nucleotides arranged as two hexamers with a spacer between them. Libraries were sequenced on an Illumina MiSeq using v2 2x251 paired-end chemistry, with roughly 11 samples typically included per run. To boost diversity, each sequencing library was supplemented with PhiX DNA at about 5-7%. In the paper's pipeline: bcl2fastq converted raw reads to FASTQ, and Demultiplexor demultiplexed the reads by dual indices. V and J genes were assigned by Decombinator through tag matching, with a single base-pair mismatch being allowed. UMIs were used by Collapsinator to correct both sequencing errors and frequency errors caused by PCR heterogeneity. CDR3Translator converted Decombinator identifiers to nucleotide sequence, translated to amino acids, and extracted CDR3 using C- and N-terminal motifs. Each distinct KT2 TCR was counted as a cluster of KT2 sequences sharing one unique molecular identifier. In-frame beta chains were kept once TCRdb had trimmed the public reads at Q25 with fastp and called clones with MiXCR. Each entry merges the rows of one CDR3 protein and shows their most common DNA and genes. TCRdb assigned the V and J calls; the authors' analysis was not used. Present in this sample are tens of thousands of distinct CDR3 sequences, 6% to 9.5% of which were seen just once. The top ten constitute 15% to 19% of the sample.

Paper-wide results and their limitations: Even at the lowest spike-in tested, roughly one KT2 cell per 100,000 PBMC, KT2 sequences were still detected. Over several orders of magnitude, the number of KT2 alpha and beta sequences rose linearly with the number of KT2 cells put in. Detection of KT2 sequences showed saturation at very high KT2 spike-in numbers. The study did not include a side-by-side comparison of this pipeline with other TCR sequencing techniques.

Known numbers of KT2, a T cell clone whose TCR had been sequenced previously, were spiked into unfractionated PBMC to test the sensitivity and accuracy of the pipeline. KT2 cells were mixed with a fixed number of PBMC to create a range of KT2-to-PBMC ratios. The chain couples TRBV6-1 to TRBJ1-6, with the D gene call left open. The sequence derives from a human donor. Sequencing was performed on PBMCs spiked with cells of the T cell clone KT2. The bases are TGTGCCAGCAGTGAACCTCCCGGTGGGTCATCACCCCTCCACTTT. Its product reads: CASSEPPGGSSPLHF.